Described below is a single T cell receptor (beta chain) sequence and its context. The antigen remains undetermined. Other DNA sequences in this sample translate to the same CDR3. The authors extracted RNA and reverse transcribed it into cDNA as the sequencing template. This table comes from immunoSEQ multiplex PCR, and its TCRdb copy is limited to in-frame clones, with some not included. This sample carries 150,000 to 200,000 clones, 59% of them seen once, and the ten largest clones take roughly 14%. Per the germline V gene, CDR1 is MGHRA and CDR2 is YSYEKL. With V trimmed by 4 bases and J by 4 bases, 2 bases remained unmatched. This CDR3 has 14 amino acids. The data are from a study of CD8+ T cells in alopecia areata. Findings and limits, study-wide: Scalp sample data also include resident alphabeta T cells from normal skin.

This TCR came from a human donor with alopecia areata. The starting material was CD4+ T cells sorted from blood, obtained at week 0. The chain carries TRBV4-1 and TRBJ2-1, with 9 bases fitting TRBD1. This CDR3 is CASSRGTGYNEQFF. The CDR3 bases are TGCGCCAGCAGCCGCGGGACAGGGTACAATGAGCAGTTCTTC.